These 12 T cell receptor beta chains were all obtained from the same sample, sequenced in a study of blood T cell repertoires in COVID-19 (dated by TCRdb to 2020 to 2021). Receptors were amplified or captured by the immunoSEQ multiplex PCR assay. This immuneACCESS table, as held by TCRdb, lists in-frame sequences with V and J called but not all clones. Of the missing ones, under half trace to an unresolved V gene in checked studies; the others have no known cause. This sample gives fewer than 110,000 clones in total; approximately 88% of them show up just once. The ten largest clones represent 4.9% of the sample. Sequencing used peripheral blood. Source of these receptors: a man in his forties or fifties with active or convalescent COVID-19.

The chain employs TRBV18 and TRBJ1-5; 9 nucleotides align to TRBD1. Germline V gene sequence: CDR1 KGHSH, CDR2 LQKENI. V dropped 3 bases and J dropped 5; count of bases not matched to a gene: 2. The CDR3 is 14 residues long. The CDR3 DNA reads as TGTGCCAGCTCACCGGGACAGGGCCATCAGCCCCAGCATTTT. Amino acid sequence: CASSPGQGHQPQHF.

The chain carries TRBV7-9 and TRBJ1-2; D ambiguous. From germline, CDR1 is SEHNR and CDR2 FQNEAQ (reference sequence). V lost 5 bases, J lost 1 base, and 14 bases lay in between. CDR3 length equals 15 residues. CDR3 residues: CASSPHLSVNYGYTF. DNA for the CDR3: TGTGCCAGCAGCCCCCATTTATCAGTTAACTATGGCTACACCTTC. Drawing the rest from reference TRBV7-9 and TRBJ1-2, the complete variable domain is DTGVSQNPRHKITKRGQNVTFRCDPISEHNRLYWYRQTLGQGPEFLTYFQNEAQLEKSRLLSDRFSAERPKGSFSTLEIQRTEQGDSAMYLCASSPHLSVNYGYTFGSGTRLTVV.

This clone is a singleton in its sample. The chain uses TRBV19 and TRBJ2-2; 7 nucleotides agree with TRBD2. Looked up from germline, CDR1 is LNHDA and CDR2 is SQIVND (reference sequence). This CDR3 region has 15 residues. The trim removed 8 bases at V and 5 bases at J, leaving 11 bases unmatched. As DNA, the CDR3 is TGTGCCAGTTCCTCGGGGGGACTCGGAACCGGGGAGCTGTTTTTT. Residues: CASSSGGLGTGELFF.

J is TRBJ2-7 and V is TRBV9, with 7 bases fitting TRBD1. CDR3 size: 15 residues. The ends lost 4 bases at V and 3 bases at J; junction bases unmatched: 10. The germline CDR1 and CDR2 sequences are SGDLS and YYNGEE. The CDR3 here is CASSKGPGQIYEQYF. CDR3 DNA sequence: TGTGCCAGCAGCAAGGGACCGGGACAGATCTACGAGCAGTACTTC.

The V call is TRBV4-3, the J call TRBJ2-1; D is possibly TRBD1 (5 bases). Per the germline V gene, CDR1 is LGHNA and CDR2 is YSLEER. The CDR3 runs 17 residues. V was pared by 0 bases and J by 4 bases, with 16 bases between. This chain's CDR3 is CASSQEPPRGKYNEQFF. The CDR3 coding sequence is TGCGCCAGCAGCCAAGAACCGCCAAGGGGAAAATACAATGAGCAGTTCTTC.

V usage is TRBV6-2 or TRBV6-3 and J usage is TRBJ1-1; the match to TRBD1 covers 7 bases. The CDR3 is made up of 18 amino acids. Trimming cost V 5 bases and J 0 bases; bases outside gene matches: 15. Looked up from germline, CDR1 is MNHEY and CDR2 is SVGEGT. Here the CDR3 reads CASSMPARVTGLNTEAFF. The CDR3 nucleotides read TGTGCCAGCAGTATGCCAGCCCGGGTGACAGGGTTGAACACTGAAGCTTTCTTT.

In nucleotides, the CDR3 is TGTGCCAGCAGTTCCCGGGACAGGGGAATATGGGGGAACACTGAAGCTTTCTTT. Amino acid sequence: CASSSRDRGIWGNTEAFF. The chain is built from TRBV6-2 or TRBV6-3 and TRBJ1-1; 10 nucleotides line up with TRBD1. V gave up 4 bases and J gave up 1 base; unmatched junction bases: 12. Germline CDR1 and CDR2: MNHEY and SVGEGT. This CDR3 is 18 amino acids long.

The chain has TRBV19 and TRBJ2-5; D ambiguous. Trimming pared 6 bases from V and 1 base from J, leaving 9 bases between. The CDR3 sequence is 13 residues long. CDR1 and CDR2 from the germline V gene are LNHDA and SQIVND (reference sequence). CDR3 DNA sequence: TGTGCCAGTAGGCCCGGGTCCCAAGAGACCCAGTACTTC. It yields the protein CASRPGSQETQYF.

V usage is TRBV11-1 and J usage is TRBJ2-1; TRBD2 aligns across 7 bases. The CDR3 length is 16 residues. V was pared by 6 bases and J by 4 bases, with 12 bases of the junction left unmatched. CDR1 and CDR2 (germline): SGHAT, FQDESV (reference sequence). DNA of the CDR3: TGTGCCAGCAGTCAGGTCCTACTAGCGCAATACAATGAGCAGTTCTTC. This codes for CASSQVLLAQYNEQFF. Together with reference TRBV11-1 and TRBJ2-1, the CDR3 gives the full variable domain: EAEVAQSPRYKITEKSQAVAFWCDPISGHATLYWYRQILGQGPELLVQFQDESVVDDSQLPKDRFSAERLKGVDSTLKIQPAELGDSAMYLCASSQVLLAQYNEQFFGPGTRLTVL.

The chain combines TRBV7-9 with TRBJ1-5; weak D call: TRBD1 (6 bases). The V gene's germline CDR1 is SEHNR and CDR2 FQNEAQ (reference sequence). The CDR3 consists of 15 residues. Trimming pared 4 bases from V and 6 bases from J, leaving 16 bases between. The CDR3 DNA reads TGTGCCAGCAGCTCAGACAGGCTTCCAGGTCAGCCCCAGCATTTT. Encoded protein: CASSSDRLPGQPQHF.

The V call is TRBV28, the J call TRBJ2-1; TRBD1 aligns across 7 bases. This CDR3 is built from 15 residues. Germline assignment: CDR1 MDHEN and CDR2 SYDVKM. The V gene end was trimmed by 6 bases and the J gene end by 4 bases; junction bases not matched to a gene: 9. CDR3 protein: CASRSGTESYNEQFF. CDR3 nucleotides: TGTGCCAGCAGGTCCGGGACAGAGTCATACAATGAGCAGTTCTTC.

The chain recombines TRBV6-1 with TRBJ2-7; 8 bases agree with TRBD2. Per germline, CDR1 MNHNS and CDR2 SASEGT. The V segment lost 6 bases and the J segment 0 bases; nucleotides outside the gene matches: 7. This CDR3 region has 15 residues. CDR3 in DNA: TGTGCCAGCAGGCGAATAGCGGGGAGCTCCTACGAGCAGTACTTC. Amino acids: CASRRIAGSSYEQYF.